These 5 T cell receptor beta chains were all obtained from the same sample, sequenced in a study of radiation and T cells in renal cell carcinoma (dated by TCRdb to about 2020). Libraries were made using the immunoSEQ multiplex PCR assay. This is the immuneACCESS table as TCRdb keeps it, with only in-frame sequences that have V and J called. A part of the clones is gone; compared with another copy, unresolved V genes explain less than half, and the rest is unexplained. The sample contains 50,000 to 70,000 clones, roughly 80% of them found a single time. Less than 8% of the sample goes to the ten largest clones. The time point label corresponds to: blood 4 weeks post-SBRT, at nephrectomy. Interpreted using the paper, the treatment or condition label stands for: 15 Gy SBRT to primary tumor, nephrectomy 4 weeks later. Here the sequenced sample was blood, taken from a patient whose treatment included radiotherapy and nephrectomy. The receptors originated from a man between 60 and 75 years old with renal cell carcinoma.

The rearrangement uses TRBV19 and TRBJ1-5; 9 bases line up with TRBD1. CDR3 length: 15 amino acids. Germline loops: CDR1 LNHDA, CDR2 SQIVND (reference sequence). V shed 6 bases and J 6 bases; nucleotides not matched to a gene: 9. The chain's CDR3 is CASSIRDRVIQPQHF. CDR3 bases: TGTGCCAGTAGCATCCGGGACAGGGTTATTCAGCCCCAGCATTTT. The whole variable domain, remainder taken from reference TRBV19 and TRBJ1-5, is DGGITQSPKYLFRKEGQNVTLSCEQNLNHDAMYWYRQDPGQGLRLIYYSQIVNDFQKGDIAEGYSVSREKKESFPLTVTSAQKNPTAFYLCASSIRDRVIQPQHFGDGTRLSIL.

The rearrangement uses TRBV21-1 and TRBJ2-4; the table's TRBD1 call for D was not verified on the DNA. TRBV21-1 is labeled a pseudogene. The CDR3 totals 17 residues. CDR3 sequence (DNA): TGTGCCAGCAGCAACCCGACAGGGGAAATAGCCAAAAACATTCAGTACTTC. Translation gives CASSNPTGEIAKNIQYF.

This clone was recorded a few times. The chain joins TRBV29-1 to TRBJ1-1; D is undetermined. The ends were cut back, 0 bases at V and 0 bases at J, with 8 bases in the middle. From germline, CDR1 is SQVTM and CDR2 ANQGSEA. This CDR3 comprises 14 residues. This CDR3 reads CSVEEGTLNTEAFF. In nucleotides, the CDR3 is TGCAGCGTTGAAGAGGGAACCCTGAACACTGAAGCTTTCTTT.

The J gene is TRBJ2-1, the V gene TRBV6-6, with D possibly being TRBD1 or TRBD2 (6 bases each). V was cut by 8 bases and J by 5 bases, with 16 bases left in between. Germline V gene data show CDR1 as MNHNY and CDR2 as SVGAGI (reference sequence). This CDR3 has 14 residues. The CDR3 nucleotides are TGTGCCAGCCTCCGGAGGGGGGCGGACAATGAGCAGTTCTTC. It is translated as CASLRRGADNEQFF.

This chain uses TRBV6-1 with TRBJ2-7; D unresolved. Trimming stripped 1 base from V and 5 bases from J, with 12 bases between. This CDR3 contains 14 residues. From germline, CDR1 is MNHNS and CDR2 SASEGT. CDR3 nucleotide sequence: TGTGCCAGCAGTGAAGGTGGGGTTTTGGACGAGCAGTACTTC. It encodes CASSEGGVLDEQYF.